These 27 T cell receptor beta chains originate from one sample sequenced in a study of blood T cell repertoires in COVID-19. Data came from immunoSEQ multiplex PCR; TCRdb stores just in-frame clones and leaves some out. The sample has 300,000 or so clones, around four fifths seen once. The material sequenced was peripheral blood. Every receptor here comes from a woman aged 45-65 years with acute or convalescent COVID-19.

The chain links TRBV29-1 to TRBJ2-2; 11 nucleotides agree with TRBD1. Per the germline V gene, CDR1 is SQVTM and CDR2 is ANQGSEA. The CDR3 contains 13 residues. V was clipped by 6 bases and J by 5 bases; unmatched bases: 2. The CDR3 loop reads CSVGDRGTGELFF. CDR3 DNA: TGCAGCGTAGGGGACAGGGGGACCGGGGAGCTGTTTTTT.

The chain has TRBV23-1 and TRBJ1-2, with D perhaps TRBD1 (5 bases). TRBV23-1 is noted as an ORF with a role that remains uncertain. Between the trimmed V and J ends, which lost 5 bases and 6 bases, there was a span of 13 bases. There are 13 residues in the CDR3. DNA of the CDR3: TGCGCCAGCAGTAGGACAAACCGGCATGGCTACACCTTC. Translated, it gives CASSRTNRHGYTF.

The V gene is TRBV5-4, the J gene TRBJ2-2; 7 nucleotides align to TRBD1. This CDR3 comprises 18 residues. Germline V gene data show CDR1 as SGHNT and CDR2 as YYREEE (reference sequence). Trimming at V came to 0 bases and at J to 4 bases, leaving 12 bases not matched to a gene. The CDR3 protein is CASSLAATGFSFTGELFF. In DNA form, the CDR3 reads TGTGCCAGCAGCTTGGCAGCGACAGGGTTTTCGTTCACCGGGGAGCTGTTTTTT.

V gene TRBV7-8 combines with J gene TRBJ1-4; weak D call: TRBD1 (5 bases). Germline V gene lookup returns CDR1 SGHVS and CDR2 FQNEAQ. V was shortened by 3 bases and J by 8 bases, with 7 bases between the two germline ends. This CDR3 contains 12 residues. The CDR3 nucleotides read TGTGCCAGCAGCTTCGGGGGGGAAAAACTGTTTTTT. Amino acid sequence: CASSFGGEKLFF.

V gene TRBV7-2 combines with J gene TRBJ2-5, with 7 bases aligning to TRBD2. Germline assignment: CDR1 SGHTA and CDR2 FQGNSA. Trimming cost V 2 bases and J 4 bases; bases outside gene matches: 1. This CDR3 contains 13 residues. The CDR3 spells CASSLWGGETQYF. CDR3 nucleotides: TGTGCCAGCAGCTTATGGGGGGGAGAGACCCAGTACTTC.

The chain uses TRBV6-5 and TRBJ1-4; a possible D gene is TRBD1 (5 bases). This CDR3 region has 16 residues. Germline values: CDR1 MNHEY, CDR2 SVGAGI. Trimming removed 2 bases at V and 2 bases at J, with 12 bases between. CDR3 in amino acids: CASSYNRQITNEKLFF. Written as DNA, the CDR3 is TGTGCCAGCAGTTACAATAGACAGATCACTAATGAAAAACTGTTTTTT.

The chain carries TRBV24-1 and TRBJ1-2; 7 bases map to TRBD1. CDR1 is KGHDR and CDR2 is SFDVKD in the germline V gene. The CDR3 has 14 residues. Trimming at V came to 2 bases and at J to 4 bases, leaving 3 bases not matched to a gene. This CDR3 is CATSDSGGVYGYTF. The CDR3 coding sequence is TGTGCCACCAGTGATTCAGGGGGAGTCTATGGCTACACCTTC.

The V gene is TRBV12-3 or TRBV12-4, the J gene TRBJ2-7; tentatively, D is TRBD2 (6 bases). V lost 6 bases and J lost 7, with 10 bases in between. The length of the CDR3 is 11 residues. The CDR3 here is CASRKGREQYV. CDR3 nucleotide sequence: TGTGCCAGCAGAAAGGGGAGGGAGCAGTACGTC.

V gene TRBV11-2 combines with J gene TRBJ1-5, with a weak D call TRBD1 (5 bases). There are 13 residues in the CDR3. From germline, CDR1 is SGHAT and CDR2 FQNNGV. The V gene lost 0 bases and the J gene lost 7 bases, with 7 bases spanning the gap. CDR3 protein: CASSLDGGQPQHF. The CDR3 DNA follows: TGTGCCAGCAGCTTAGATGGGGGGCAGCCCCAGCATTTT.

This chain uses TRBV4-3 with TRBJ2-6; no clear D gene. CDR1 is LGHNA and CDR2 is YSLEER in the germline V gene. This CDR3 spans 15 amino acids. The V and J ends lost 2 bases and 2 bases respectively, with 7 bases between them. CDR3 DNA sequence: TGCGCCAGCAGCCAATCCTCGGCTGGGGCCAACGTCCTGACTTTC. It yields the protein CASSQSSAGANVLTF.

The chain employs TRBV30 and TRBJ1-1, with D tentatively TRBD1 (5 bases). Germline-derived CDR1 and CDR2 are GTSNPN and SVGIG (reference sequence). CDR3 size: 13 residues. V lost 5 bases, J lost 0 bases, and 10 bases lay in between. CDR3 DNA sequence: TGTGCCTGGTCCGACAGAATGAACACTGAAGCTTTCTTT. It encodes CAWSDRMNTEAFF.

The V and J genes are TRBV2 and TRBJ1-1; unclear D gene. Trimming removed 4 bases at V and 11 bases at J, with 8 bases between. Germline values: CDR1 SNHLY, CDR2 FYNNEI. The CDR3 is 10 amino acids. CDR3 nucleotide sequence: TGTGCCAGCAGTGGACTCATGGCTTTCTTT. Protein sequence: CASSGLMAFF.

This clone was recorded a few times. The genes are TRBV14 and TRBJ2-7, with D tentatively TRBD2 (6 bases). The CDR3 has 15 residues. The V gene's germline CDR1 is SGHDN and CDR2 FVKESK. The germline V and J ends were trimmed by 0 bases and 6 bases, with 15 bases remaining between them. DNA for the CDR3: TGTGCCAGCAGCCAAGATCTCGGGGAGGCAAGCGAGCAGTACTTC. Its translation: CASSQDLGEASEQYF.

The rearrangement uses TRBV7-9 and TRBJ2-3; TRBD2 matches at 9 bases. CDR1 is SEHNR and CDR2 is FQNEAQ in the germline V gene (reference sequence). This CDR3 comprises 17 residues. Trimming took 5 bases from V and 3 from J; bases not matched to a gene: 12. CDR3 DNA sequence: TGTGCCAGCAGCCCCGGGGGTAGCGGGAGACGGACAGATACGCAGTATTTT. Its protein product is CASSPGGSGRRTDTQYF.

The chain is built from TRBV3-1 (or the pseudogene TRBV3-2) and TRBJ1-6; TRBD1 might be the D (6 bases). The CDR3 has 15 amino acids. V was shortened by 4 bases and J by 7 bases, with 14 bases between the two germline ends. Per the germline V gene, CDR1 is LGHDT and CDR2 is YNNKEL (reference sequence). DNA for the CDR3: TGTGCCAGCAGCCTTTTTAACCAGGGGAATTCACCCCTCCACTTT. Its translation: CASSLFNQGNSPLHF.

The chain uses TRBV18 and TRBJ2-1, with 10 nucleotides matching TRBD2. Germline loops: CDR1 KGHSH, CDR2 LQKENI. The ends lost 3 bases at V and 4 bases at J; junction bases unmatched: 3. The length of the CDR3 is 15 residues. CDR3 nucleotide sequence: TGTGCCAGCTCACCGGGGACTAGCGATTACAATGAGCAGTTCTTC. Protein product: CASSPGTSDYNEQFF.

The rearrangement links TRBV24-1 to TRBJ1-5, with D uncertain. Per the germline V gene, CDR1 is KGHDR and CDR2 is SFDVKD. The CDR3 has 13 residues. V gave up 4 bases and J gave up 11 bases, with 14 bases separating them. The CDR3 is CATSDPWSAAQHF. The CDR3 nucleotides read TGTGCCACCAGTGACCCTTGGTCGGCGGCCCAGCATTTT.

The rearrangement joins TRBV19 to TRBJ2-7; perhaps TRBD2 as D (5 bases). V was cut by 6 bases and J by 12 bases, with 18 bases left in between. From germline, CDR1 is LNHDA and CDR2 SQIVND (reference sequence). CDR3 length: 12 amino acids. CDR3 sequence reads: CASSHSPEVRYF. The CDR3 DNA reads TGTGCCAGTAGCCACTCTCCGGAGGTTCGGTACTTC.

The rearrangement links TRBV10-3 to TRBJ1-1; perhaps TRBD1 as D (5 bases). CDR3 size: 11 residues. CDR1 ENHRY and CDR2 SYGVKD come from the germline V gene. Trimming cost V 8 bases and J 8 bases, with 12 bases left between them. CDR3: CAIEKDNEAFF. CDR3 bases: TGTGCCATCGAGAAGGACAACGAAGCTTTCTTT.

As to this clone: At one of its ends the junction is not consistent with the germline gene, which may arise from a read error. The chain is built from TRBV4-1 and TRBJ1-1; maybe TRBD1 (6 bases). Germline V gene sequence: CDR1 MGHRA, CDR2 YSYEKL. The CDR3 length is 14 residues. CDR3 region: CASTQGDMNTEAFF. The CDR3, as DNA: TGCGCCAGCACCCAAGGGGACATGAACACTGAAGCTTTCTTT.

Only a few counts were recorded for this clone. The rearrangement uses TRBV19 and TRBJ2-5, with unresolved D. Trimming removed 9 bases from V and 2 bases from J, with 13 bases in between. The CDR3 is made up of 13 amino acids. Germline CDR1 LNHDA, CDR2 SQIVND (reference sequence). In DNA, the CDR3 is TGTGCCAGCTCAAGCCGAGGTCAAGAGACCCAGTACTTC. Translation gives CASSSRGQETQYF.

The chain combines TRBV5-1 with TRBJ2-5; 10 bases map to TRBD1. CDR1 is SGHRS and CDR2 is YFSETQ in the germline V gene. This CDR3 region has 16 residues. The DNA of the CDR3 is TGCCCCCGCAGCCCACGGGGGGGGACAGGGGAAGAGACCCAGTACTTC. Its protein product is CPRSPRGGTGEETQYF. Full variable domain (remainder filled in from reference TRBV5-1 and TRBJ2-5): KAGVTQTPRYLIKTRGQQVTLSCSPISGHRSVSWYQQTPGQGLQFLFEYFSETQRNKGNFPGRFSGRQFSNSRSEMNVSTLELGDSALYLCPRSPRGGTGEETQYFGPGTRLLVL.

This chain connects TRBV7-2 to TRBJ2-1, with 10 bases identical to TRBD1. CDR3 length equals 12 residues. The V segment lost 8 bases and the J segment 8 bases; nucleotides outside the gene matches: 3. Germline CDR1 reads SGHTA; CDR2 reads FQGNSA. The CDR3 region is CASRGTGDEQFF. The CDR3 DNA reads TGTGCCAGCCGAGGGACAGGGGATGAGCAGTTCTTC.

This chain links TRBV28 with TRBJ2-1; D possibly corresponds to TRBD2 (5 bases). There are 14 residues in the CDR3. V lost 7 bases and J lost 5, with 15 bases in between. CDR1 MDHEN and CDR2 SYDVKM come from the germline V gene. CDR3 loop: CASTQPGRNNEQFF. DNA of the CDR3: TGTGCCAGCACCCAACCGGGAAGGAACAATGAGCAGTTCTTC.

This clone was seen once. The J gene is TRBJ2-3, the V gene TRBV19; 10 positions match TRBD1. The CDR3 contains 14 residues. CDR1 and CDR2 from the germline V gene are LNHDA and SQIVND (reference sequence). With V trimmed by 8 bases and J by 3 bases, 5 bases remained unmatched. The CDR3 is CASADRGQTDTQYF. The DNA for the CDR3 is TGTGCCAGTGCAGACAGGGGGCAAACAGATACGCAGTATTTT.

This chain joins TRBV3-1 (or the pseudogene TRBV3-2) and TRBJ1-2, with D tentatively TRBD1 (6 bases). The CDR3 runs 14 residues. Trimming pared 0 bases from V and 8 bases from J, leaving 13 bases between. Germline CDR1 reads LGHDT; CDR2 reads YNNKEL (reference sequence). CDR3 amino acids: CASSQDARGSGYTF. In DNA, the CDR3 is TGTGCCAGCAGCCAAGATGCCAGGGGAAGCGGCTACACCTTC.

V gene TRBV18 combines with J gene TRBJ2-1; D is perhaps TRBD1 (5 bases). The V end was cut by 3 bases, the J end by 12 bases, with 15 bases between. CDR3 size: 13 residues. In germline, CDR1 is KGHSH, CDR2 LQKENI. The CDR3 loop reads CASSPTVDSGQFF. CDR3 nucleotides: TGTGCCAGCTCACCGACAGTAGACAGTGGGCAGTTCTTC. Full variable domain (remainder filled in from reference TRBV18 and TRBJ2-1): NAGVMQNPRHLVRRRGQEARLRCSPMKGHSHVYWYRQLPEEGLKFMVYLQKENIIDESGMPKERFSAEFPKEGPSILRIQQVVRGDSAAYFCASSPTVDSGQFFGPGTRLTVL.